This record looks at one T cell receptor beta chain sequence and its context. The antigen this receptor binds is unknown. No qualities accompany the bases; no much larger clone lies one base away. In the prospective study, participants were 18 to 89 years old, resided in 20 to 30 geographic areas of the United States, and were enrolled through a virtual design. To assign participants to cohorts, the prospective study relied on clinical history that participants themselves reported in a screening survey and a study questionnaire. In the prospective study, mobile phlebotomists collected whole blood, serum and a nasopharyngeal or oropharyngeal swab from each participant. Participants in the prospective study had the option to provide additional blood draws and questionnaires over an approximately 2-month period. Before DNA extraction, blood samples from the prospective study were shipped at room temperature or frozen.

This sample was taken from a study of blood T cell repertoires in COVID-19 (dated by TCRdb to about 2020). For context, the study as a whole: Samples from collaborators originated in the United States, Italy and Spain and spanned both the acute and convalescent phases of COVID-19. A de-identified subject ID, COVID-19 status, age in years and sex were almost always included in the sample metadata. HLA class I and class II types, where available, came from metadata supplied by the sample provider rather than from assay-based typing. Subjects who had been exposed to COVID-19, were actively infected with it, or had recovered from it provided the deeply sampled blood TCRbeta repertoires that made up the dataset. Samples were obtained from the ongoing ImmuneRACE study (first 160 participants) and from 950 to 1,500 subjects provided by 6 global collaborators. A freely available public database, intended as a resource for researchers studying the immune response to SARS-CoV-2, is where the repertoires were released. The material from the prospective study consisted of cDNA or gDNA derived from T cells, B-cell-depleted T cells, or PBMCs.

TCRbeta CDR3 regions were amplified from genomic DNA using the immunoSEQ Assay, a bias-controlled multiplex PCR. Processing in the source paper ran as follows. The number of nucleated cells in each sample was estimated from the amplification of reference gene primers within the assay. Sequence reads were collapsed and filtered to measure the absolute abundance of every unique TCRbeta CDR3 rearrangement. For each sample, productive Simpson clonality was calculated by taking the square root of Simpson's diversity index across productive rearrangements. TCRdb took over this immuneACCESS table, retaining in-frame rearrangements with V and J assigned. Such tables are incomplete; in checked studies, under half of the missing clones stem from an unresolved V gene, and the remainder is unexplained. V, J and clone size derive from that table, while D and trimming were established from the DNA sequence. In this sample the table shows approximately 280,000 clones, around 91% of which occur a single time. About 1.7% of the sample is in the top ten clones.

The study at large found these results: The amount of clinical and demographic metadata varied by source and participant and was provided uncurated.

From the germline V gene, CDR1 is SQVTM and CDR2 is ANQGSEA. V is cut back by 5 bases and J by 4 bases, with 8 bases in the junction unmatched. Measured from the cysteine to the phenylalanine, the CDR3 is 14 residues long. The CDR3 DNA has 42 bases and is translated from base 1. The material sequenced was PBMCs or T cells enriched from blood (not recorded which). The sequence was obtained from a woman in her late teens or twenties with acute COVID-19. The chain uses TRBV29-1 and TRBJ1-5, with 7 bases matching TRBD1. The CDR3 region has the sequence CSVLTDRLNQPQHF. The DNA reads TGCAGCGTTCTAACGGACAGGTTGAATCAGCCCCAGCATTTT. The entire variable domain, with the stretches around the CDR3 drawn from the reference TRBV29-1 and TRBJ1-5 proteins, is SAVISQKPSRDICQRGTSLTIQCQVDSQVTMMFWYRQQPGQSLTLIATANQGSEATYESGFVIDKFPISRPNLTFSTLTVSNMSPEDSSIYLCSVLTDRLNQPQHFGDGTRLSIL.